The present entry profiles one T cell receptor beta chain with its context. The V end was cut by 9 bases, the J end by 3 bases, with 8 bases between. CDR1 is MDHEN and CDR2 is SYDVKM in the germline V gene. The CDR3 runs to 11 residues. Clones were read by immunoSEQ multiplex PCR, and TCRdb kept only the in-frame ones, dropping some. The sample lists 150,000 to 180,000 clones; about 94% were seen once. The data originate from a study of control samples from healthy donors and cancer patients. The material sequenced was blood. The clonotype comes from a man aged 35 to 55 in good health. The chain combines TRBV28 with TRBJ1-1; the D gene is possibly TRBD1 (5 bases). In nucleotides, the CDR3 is TGTGCCAGTCCGGGGGACACTGAAGCTTTCTTT. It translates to CASPGDTEAFF.